These T cell receptor beta chains were read from a single sample in a study of memory CD4+ T cells and cytomegalovirus serostatus. Sequencing was performed with immunoSEQ multiplex PCR; in TCRdb, only in-frame clones are kept and a portion is missing. The sample carries 35,000 to 55,000 clones, roughly 80% recorded once. The material sequenced was memory CD4+ T cells from blood. The receptors derive from an adult in good health and CMV-seronegative. The CDR3 runs from the conserved cysteine through the conserved F or W. D genes are given only for firm matches. Some rows have no size entry. The others give once, few or many, or a class for an expanded clone.

D gene,V gene,clone size,J gene,CDR3 protein,CDR3 DNA
-,TRBV5-5,-,TRBJ2-7,CASSLDRTYEQYF,TGTGCCAGCAGCTTGGACAGGACCTACGAGCAGTACTTC
-,TRBV7-9,-,TRBJ1-6,CASSLRRSPLHF,TGTGCCAGCAGCTTACGTCGGTCACCCCTCCACTTT
TRBD2,TRBV19,-,TRBJ2-1,CASSTSGPAYGYNEQFF,TGTGCCAGTAGTACTAGCGGGCCGGCATATGGGTACAATGAGCAGTTCTTC
TRBD2,TRBV27,-,TRBJ2-7,CASSPRAGDIYEQYF,TGTGCCAGCAGTCCCCGGGCGGGGGATATCTACGAGCAGTACTTC
TRBD1,TRBV4-3,-,TRBJ1-4,CASSRLGQDREKLFF,TGCGCCAGCAGCCGTCTGGGACAGGATAGGGAAAAACTGTTTTTT
-,TRBV25-1,-,TRBJ1-2,CASSDRYGYTF,TGTGCCAGCAGTGACAGATATGGCTACACCTTC
-,TRBV9,-,TRBJ1-1,CASRAGRENTEAFF,TGTGCCAGCAGAGCAGGGCGGGAGAACACTGAAGCTTTCTTT
-,TRBV6-5,-,TRBJ1-6,CASSPEAVGSPLHF,TGTGCCAGCAGCCCCGAAGCCGTCGGTTCACCCCTCCACTTT
TRBD2,TRBV29-1,-,TRBJ2-7,CSGTSGAYEQYF,TGCAGCGGGACTAGCGGGGCCTACGAGCAGTACTTC
-,TRBV19,-,TRBJ2-3,CASRDAGTDTQYF,TGTGCCAGTAGGGATGCGGGTACAGATACGCAGTATTTT
TRBD2,TRBV7-2,-,TRBJ2-5,CASSGPGTRTETQYF,TGTGCCAGCAGCGGCCCCGGGACTAGAACAGAGACCCAGTACTTC
-,TRBV6-5,-,TRBJ1-1,CASTPGSPGEAFF,TGTGCCAGCACCCCCGGGAGCCCAGGGGAAGCTTTCTTT
-,TRBV7-7,-,TRBJ2-5,CASSSTGWGETQYF,TGTGCCAGCAGCTCTACAGGGTGGGGGGAGACCCAGTACTTC
TRBD1,TRBV11-1,-,TRBJ1-1,CASSEDRGRVAFF,TGTGCCAGCAGCGAAGACAGGGGGCGGGTGGCTTTCTTT
TRBD1,TRBV7-9,-,TRBJ1-6,CASSLGQGFYNSPLHF,TGTGCCAGCAGCTTGGGACAGGGTTTTTATAATTCACCCCTCCACTTT
-,TRBV19,-,TRBJ2-3,CASSMASAVSDTQYF,TGTGCCAGTAGTATGGCTTCGGCCGTCTCAGATACGCAGTATTTT
-,TRBV18,-,TRBJ1-5,CASSPADQPQHF,TGTGCCAGCTCACCAGCGGATCAGCCCCAGCATTTT
-,TRBV2,medium-sized,TRBJ1-6,CASTVTANSPLHF,TGTGCCAGCACTGTTACGGCAAATTCACCCCTCCACTTT
-,TRBV6-5,-,TRBJ1-2,CASSYSPGYGYTF,TGTGCCAGCAGTTACTCCCCGGGGTATGGCTACACCTTC
TRBD1,TRBV28,-,TRBJ1-5,CASSSGQQGKFQPQHF,TGTGCCAGCAGTTCGGGACAGCAAGGTAAATTTCAGCCCCAGCATTTT
-,TRBV28,-,TRBJ2-7,CASSSNGGDRYEQYF,TGTGCCAGCAGTTCAAACGGTGGGGATCGATACGAGCAGTACTTC
-,TRBV5-6,-,TRBJ1-6,CASSLGGRDSPLHF,TGTGCCAGCAGCTTGGGGGGAAGGGATTCACCCCTCCACTTT